The 15 T cell receptor beta chains presented below share a single source sample, sequenced in a study of blood T cell repertoires in COVID-19. Libraries were prepared by immunoSEQ multiplex PCR; TCRdb keeps only in-frame clonotypes and omits some of them. This sample has about 170,000 clones; around four fifths occur once, and the top ten carry about 3%. Sequencing was done on a sample of peripheral blood. These receptors were collected from a man in his 70s with acute or convalescent COVID-19.

This chain uses TRBV7-2 with TRBJ1-1, with a tentative D call TRBD1 (5 bases). Germline-derived CDR1 and CDR2 are SGHTA and FQGNSA. The CDR3 has 15 residues. V was trimmed by 1 base and J by 1 base, leaving 10 bases between them. The CDR3 protein is CASSLGGASNTEAFF. DNA of the CDR3: TGTGCCAGCAGCTTAGGGGGCGCCTCGAACACTGAAGCTTTCTTT.

This chain links TRBV6-1 with TRBJ2-7; D unresolved. The CDR3 sequence is 12 residues long. The germline V and J ends were trimmed by 5 bases and 7 bases, with 12 bases remaining between them. Germline assignment: CDR1 MNHNS and CDR2 SASEGT. The CDR3 region has the DNA TGTGCCAGCAGTTCCCTTTATATGGAGCAGTACTTC. Translating it yields CASSSLYMEQYF.

In this sample, this clone turned up a few times. V is TRBV19 and J is TRBJ2-1; 7 nucleotides align to TRBD2. Germline CDR1 reads LNHDA; CDR2 reads SQIVND (reference sequence). The CDR3 totals 16 residues. V dropped 3 bases and J dropped 1; count of bases not matched to a gene: 6. The CDR3 sequence is CASSMAGGWSYNEQFF. In DNA, the CDR3 is TGTGCCAGTAGTATGGCCGGGGGGTGGTCCTACAATGAGCAGTTCTTC. The entire variable domain, with the rest obtained from reference TRBV19 and TRBJ2-1, is as follows: DGGITQSPKYLFRKEGQNVTLSCEQNLNHDAMYWYRQDPGQGLRLIYYSQIVNDFQKGDIAEGYSVSREKKESFPLTVTSAQKNPTAFYLCASSMAGGWSYNEQFFGPGTRLTVL.

The chain carries TRBV11-2 and TRBJ2-2; D possibly corresponds to TRBD1 (5 bases). CDR1 and CDR2 (germline): SGHAT, FQNNGV. With 2 bases removed from V and 6 bases from J, the gap between germline ends came to 7 bases. The CDR3 is made up of 13 amino acids. This CDR3 is CASSLQGSGELFF. In DNA, the CDR3 is TGTGCCAGCAGCTTACAGGGCTCCGGGGAGCTGTTTTTT. Full variable domain (outside the CDR3, taken from reference TRBV11-2 and TRBJ2-2): EAGVAQSPRYKIIEKRQSVAFWCNPISGHATLYWYQQILGQGPKLLIQFQNNGVVDDSQLPKDRFSAERLKGVDSTLKIQPAKLEDSAVYLCASSLQGSGELFFGEGSRLTVL.

The rearrangement uses TRBV4-2 and TRBJ2-7; 9 bases are shared with TRBD1. The CDR3 length is 15 residues. Germline CDR1 LGHNA, CDR2 YNFKEQ. Trimming at V came to 0 bases and at J to 3 bases, leaving 3 bases not matched to a gene. The CDR3 region is CASSQDRDRVYEQYF. The CDR3 coding sequence is TGTGCCAGCAGCCAAGATAGGGACAGGGTCTACGAGCAGTACTTC.

The chain uses TRBV28 and TRBJ2-7; D may be TRBD2 (6 bases). The CDR3 is 16 amino acids. In germline, CDR1 is MDHEN, CDR2 SYDVKM. Trimming left V 3 bases short and J 3 bases short, with 18 bases between. The CDR3 here is CASSFSVGGSLYEQYF. The CDR3 DNA reads TGTGCCAGCAGTTTCTCTGTGGGAGGTTCCCTCTACGAGCAGTACTTC.

The gene calls are TRBV11-3 and TRBJ2-5; 8 bases line up with TRBD2. Per germline, CDR1 SGHNT and CDR2 YENEEA. Unmatched junction bases numbered 16, after V lost 3 bases and J lost 4 bases. The CDR3 contains 18 residues. The CDR3 sequence is CASSFVGGRAGGRETQYF. CDR3 coding DNA: TGTGCCAGCAGCTTCGTGGGCGGCCGGGCGGGAGGAAGAGAGACCCAGTACTTC.

The gene calls are TRBV11-2 and TRBJ2-5; 9 bases are shared with TRBD2. The V gene's germline CDR1 is SGHAT and CDR2 FQNNGV. V gave up 5 bases and J gave up 2 bases; unmatched junction bases: 6. The CDR3 has 15 amino acids. This CDR3 is CASSAGGAGQETQYF. CDR3 sequence (DNA): TGTGCCAGCAGCGCGGGGGGGGCAGGTCAAGAGACCCAGTACTTC.

The rearrangement links TRBV19 to TRBJ1-4, with no clear D. V lost 5 bases and J 6 bases, leaving 7 bases between the germline ends. CDR1 LNHDA and CDR2 SQIVND come from the germline V gene (reference sequence). The CDR3 totals 12 residues. The CDR3: CASSAPDEKLFF. The CDR3 bases are TGTGCCAGTAGTGCCCCAGATGAAAAACTGTTTTTT.

The chain joins TRBV9 to TRBJ1-1, with D possibly being TRBD1 (5 bases). This CDR3 is 14 amino acids long. V gave up 3 bases and J gave up 3 bases, with 12 bases separating them. Per germline, CDR1 SGDLS and CDR2 YYNGEE. CDR3 region: CASSDNDRYTEAFF. For the CDR3, the DNA is TGTGCCAGCAGCGATAACGACAGATACACTGAAGCTTTCTTT.

V and J are TRBV15 and TRBJ1-3; D is ambiguous. Trimming took 0 bases from V and 2 from J, leaving 8 bases between them. The CDR3 loop spans 15 amino acids. CDR1 is LNHNV and CDR2 is YYDKDF in the germline V gene (reference sequence). This chain's CDR3 is CATSRDAGTGNTIYF. For the CDR3, the DNA is TGTGCCACCAGCAGAGATGCGGGGACTGGAAACACCATATATTTT.

Notes on this clone: It may be a read error: a sequence one base away is much more abundant. V gene TRBV6-1 combines with J gene TRBJ2-1; D is possibly TRBD1 (6 bases). Germline V gene sequence: CDR1 MNHNS, CDR2 SASEGT. The V and J ends lost 2 bases and 7 bases respectively, with 6 bases between them. CDR3 length equals 12 residues. CDR3 loop: CASSEQGNEQFF. The CDR3 DNA sequence: TGTGCCAGCAGTGAACAGGGGAATGAGCAGTTCTTC.

The rearrangement links TRBV29-1 to TRBJ1-2, with 8 bases that match TRBD1. There are 12 residues in the CDR3. Germline assignment: CDR1 SQVTM and CDR2 ANQGSEA. DNA for the CDR3: TGCGTCATCCGACAGGGGATCTATGGCTACACCTTC. As protein: CVIRQGIYGYTF. Full variable domain (rest looked up from reference TRBV29-1 and TRBJ1-2): SAVISQKPSRDICQRGTSLTIQCQVDSQVTMMFWYRQQPGQSLTLIATANQGSEATYESGFVIDKFPISRPNLTFSTLTVSNMSPEDSSIYLCVIRQGIYGYTFGSGTRLTVV.

The table lists this clone with a count of one. The chain combines TRBV11-2 with TRBJ2-1; TRBD2 matches 9 bases. The trim removed 5 bases at V and 8 bases at J, leaving 10 bases unmatched. This CDR3 comprises 15 residues. The germline V gene encodes CDR1 SGHAT and CDR2 FQNNGV. The CDR3 DNA reads TGTGCCAGCAGCCATTCTAGCGGGGTTGGGGATGAGCAGTTCTTC. It specifies CASSHSSGVGDEQFF.

The chain is built from TRBV4-3 and TRBJ2-2, with 7 bases aligning to TRBD2. J was trimmed by 3 bases and V by 0 bases; bases with no gene match: 7. CDR3 length: 17 residues. CDR1 LGHNA and CDR2 YSLEER come from the germline V gene. The CDR3 region is CASSQDGLAGDTGELFF. The CDR3 nucleotides read TGCGCCAGCAGCCAAGATGGGCTTGCGGGAGACACCGGGGAGCTGTTTTTT.